This TCR beta chain is drawn from a study of T cells after yellow fever vaccination. The wider study: The SMART-Seq v4 Ultra Low Input method served to prepare the low-cell-number fractions. Findings and limits, study-wide: A large majority of primary-vaccination clones showed up again after the booster (roughly 96% CD4, 88% CD8). The secondary T-cell response peaked on day 5, not day 15, but was weaker.

The CDR3 runs 15 residues. Germline CDR1 reads SGHTA; CDR2 reads FQGNSA. With V trimmed by 5 bases and J by 5 bases, 12 bases remained unmatched. This clonotype was counted many times. Its target is unknown. Production of TCR cDNA was by 5'RACE template switching, which also added a universal primer site and UMIs. TCRdb fed the 5' RACE reads into MiXCR, producing one record per CDR3 protein. The sample consists of 200,000 or so distinct CDR3 sequences, 5.5% to 8.5% of them appearing once. The TCR originated in a man aged 25 to 40 who received the YFV17D yellow fever vaccine. The sequenced sample was CD4+ T cells sorted from PBMCs, obtained on the day of the yellow fever booster vaccination. This chain connects TRBV7-2 to TRBJ2-7, with TRBD1 matching 7 bases. The DNA of the CDR3 is TGTGCCAGCAGCGATAGGACAGGTTTCTGGAACGAGCAGTACTTC. Protein product: CASSDRTGFWNEQYF.